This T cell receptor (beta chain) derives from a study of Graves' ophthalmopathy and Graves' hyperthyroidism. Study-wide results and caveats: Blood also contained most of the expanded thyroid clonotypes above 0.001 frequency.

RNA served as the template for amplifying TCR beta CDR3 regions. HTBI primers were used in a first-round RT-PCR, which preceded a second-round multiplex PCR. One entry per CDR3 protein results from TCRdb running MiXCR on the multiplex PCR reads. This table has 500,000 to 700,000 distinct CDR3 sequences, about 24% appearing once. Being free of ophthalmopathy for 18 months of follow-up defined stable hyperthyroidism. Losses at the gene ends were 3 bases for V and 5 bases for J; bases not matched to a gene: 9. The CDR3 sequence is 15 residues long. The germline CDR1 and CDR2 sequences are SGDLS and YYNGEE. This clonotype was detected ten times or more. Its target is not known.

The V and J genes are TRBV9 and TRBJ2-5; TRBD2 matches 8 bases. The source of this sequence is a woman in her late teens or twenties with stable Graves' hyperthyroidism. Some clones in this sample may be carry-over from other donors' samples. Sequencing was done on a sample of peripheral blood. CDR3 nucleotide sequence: TGTGCCAGCAGCGCCACAGCGGGAGCTCGGGAGACCCAGTACTTC. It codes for CASSATAGARETQYF.